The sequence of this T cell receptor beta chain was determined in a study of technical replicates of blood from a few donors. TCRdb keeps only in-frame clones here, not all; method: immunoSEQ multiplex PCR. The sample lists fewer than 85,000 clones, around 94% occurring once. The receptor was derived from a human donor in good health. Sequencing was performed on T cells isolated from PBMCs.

CDR3 DNA: TGTGCCAGCACTGCCGACAGGTACCAAGAGACCCAGTACTTC. Amino acid sequence: CASTADRYQETQYF. V and J are TRBV2 and TRBJ2-5; TRBD1 is a possible D gene (6 bases). Germline CDR1 and CDR2: SNHLY and FYNNEI. CDR3 size: 14 residues. V lost 7 bases to trimming and J lost 0 bases, with 12 bases between them.